Sequencing of this TCR beta chain was carried out in a study of T cells in localized non-small cell lung cancer. After removal of 6 bases from V and 7 bases from J, the junction contained 9 bases not matched to a gene. Germline values: CDR1 MDHEN, CDR2 SYDVKM. The CDR3 consists of 13 residues. TCRdb keeps only in-frame clones here, not all; method: immunoSEQ multiplex PCR. The sample includes about 25,000 clones, under 95% of them seen just once. Sequenced material: peripheral blood, taken before any cancer treatment. The origin of this receptor is a man between 40 and 70 years old with stage III squamous cell lung carcinoma. J is TRBJ2-7 and V is TRBV28; 7 bases match TRBD1. CDR3 DNA sequence: TGTGCCAGCAGCCCGGGACAGTATAAGGAGCAGTACTTC. This sequence encodes CASSPGQYKEQYF.